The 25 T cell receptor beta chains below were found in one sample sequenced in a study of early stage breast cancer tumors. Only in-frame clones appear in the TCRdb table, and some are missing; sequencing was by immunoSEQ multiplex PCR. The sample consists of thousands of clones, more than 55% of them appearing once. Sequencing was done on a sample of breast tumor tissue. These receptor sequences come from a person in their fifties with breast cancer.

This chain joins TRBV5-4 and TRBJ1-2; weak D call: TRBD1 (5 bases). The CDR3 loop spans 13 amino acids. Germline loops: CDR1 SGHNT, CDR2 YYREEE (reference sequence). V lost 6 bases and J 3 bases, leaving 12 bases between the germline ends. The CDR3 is CASTSRGDYGYTF. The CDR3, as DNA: TGTGCCAGCACCTCTCGGGGGGACTATGGCTACACCTTC. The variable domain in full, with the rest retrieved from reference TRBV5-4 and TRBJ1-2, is ETGVTQSPTHLIKTRGQQVTLRCSSQSGHNTVSWYQQALGQGPQFIFQYYREEENGRGNFPPRFSGLQFPNYSSELNVNALELDDSALYLCASTSRGDYGYTFGSGTRLTVV.

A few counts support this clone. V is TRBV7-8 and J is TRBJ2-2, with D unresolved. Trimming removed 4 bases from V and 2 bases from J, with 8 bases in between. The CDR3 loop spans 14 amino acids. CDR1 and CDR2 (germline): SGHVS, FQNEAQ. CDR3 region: CASSSIFNTGELFF. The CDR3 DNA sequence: TGTGCCAGCAGCTCCATTTTCAACACCGGGGAGCTGTTTTTT.

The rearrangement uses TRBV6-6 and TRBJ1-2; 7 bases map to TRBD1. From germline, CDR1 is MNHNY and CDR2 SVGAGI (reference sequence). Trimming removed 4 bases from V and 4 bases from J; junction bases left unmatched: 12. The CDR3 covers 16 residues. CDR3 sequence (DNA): TGTGCCAGCAGTTCCATTGGACAGGCGTCTCCCTATGGCTACACCTTC. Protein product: CASSSIGQASPYGYTF.

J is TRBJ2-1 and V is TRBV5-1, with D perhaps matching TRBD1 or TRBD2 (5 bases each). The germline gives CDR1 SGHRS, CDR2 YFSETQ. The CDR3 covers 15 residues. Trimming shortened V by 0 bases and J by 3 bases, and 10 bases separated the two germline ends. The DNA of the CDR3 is TGCGCCAGCAGCTTGGGGGACGGCCTCTACAATGAGCAGTTCTTC. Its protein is CASSLGDGLYNEQFF.

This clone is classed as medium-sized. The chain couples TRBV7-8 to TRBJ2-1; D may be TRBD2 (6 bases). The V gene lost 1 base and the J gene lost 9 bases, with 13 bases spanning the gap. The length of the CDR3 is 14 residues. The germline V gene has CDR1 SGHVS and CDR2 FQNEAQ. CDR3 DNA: TGTGCCAGCAGCTTAGATGCCGGGGGTGGTGAGCAGTTCTTC. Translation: CASSLDAGGGEQFF.

The CDR3 region is CASRDRGGETQYF. The DNA for the CDR3 is TGTGCCAGTAGAGACAGGGGGGGAGAGACCCAGTACTTC. The rearrangement links TRBV19 to TRBJ2-5, with 9 nucleotides matching TRBD1. This CDR3 has 13 residues. The J segment lost 4 bases and the V segment lost 6 bases, leaving 3 bases of the junction unmatched. CDR1 LNHDA and CDR2 SQIVND come from the germline V gene (reference sequence).

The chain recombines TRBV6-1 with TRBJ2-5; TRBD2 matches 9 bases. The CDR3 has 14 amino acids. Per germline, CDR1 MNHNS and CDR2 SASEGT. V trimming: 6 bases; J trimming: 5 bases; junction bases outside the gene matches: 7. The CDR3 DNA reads TGTGCCAGCAGCTTTACTAGCGGGTGGGAGACCCAGTACTTC. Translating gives CASSFTSGWETQYF.

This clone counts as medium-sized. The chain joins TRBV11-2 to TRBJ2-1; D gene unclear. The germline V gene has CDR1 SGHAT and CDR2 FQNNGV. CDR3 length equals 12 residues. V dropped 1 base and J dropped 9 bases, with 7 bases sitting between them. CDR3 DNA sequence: TGTGCCAGCAGCTTAGGGGGTGGTGAGCAGTTCTTC. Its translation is CASSLGGGEQFF. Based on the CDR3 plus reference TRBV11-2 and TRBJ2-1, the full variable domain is EAGVAQSPRYKIIEKRQSVAFWCNPISGHATLYWYQQILGQGPKLLIQFQNNGVVDDSQLPKDRFSAERLKGVDSTLKIQPAKLEDSAVYLCASSLGGGEQFFGPGTRLTVL.

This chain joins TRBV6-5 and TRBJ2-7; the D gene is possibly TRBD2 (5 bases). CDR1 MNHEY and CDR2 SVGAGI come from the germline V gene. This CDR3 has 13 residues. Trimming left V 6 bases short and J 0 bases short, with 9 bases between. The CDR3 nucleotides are TGTGCCAGCAGAACGGGGAGCTCCTACGAGCAGTACTTC. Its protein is CASRTGSSYEQYF.

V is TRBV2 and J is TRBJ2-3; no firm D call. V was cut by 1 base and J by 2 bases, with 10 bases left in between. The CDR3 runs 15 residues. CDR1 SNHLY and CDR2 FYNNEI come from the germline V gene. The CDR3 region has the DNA TGTGCCAGCAGTGAAGATAGTGGCCCCACAGATACGCAGTATTTT. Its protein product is CASSEDSGPTDTQYF.

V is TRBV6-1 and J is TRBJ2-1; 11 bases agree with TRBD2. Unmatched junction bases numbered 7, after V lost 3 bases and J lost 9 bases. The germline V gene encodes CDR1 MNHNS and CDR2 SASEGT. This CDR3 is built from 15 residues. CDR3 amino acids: CASSERLAGGGEQFF. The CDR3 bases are TGTGCCAGCAGTGAGAGGCTAGCGGGGGGAGGTGAGCAGTTCTTC.

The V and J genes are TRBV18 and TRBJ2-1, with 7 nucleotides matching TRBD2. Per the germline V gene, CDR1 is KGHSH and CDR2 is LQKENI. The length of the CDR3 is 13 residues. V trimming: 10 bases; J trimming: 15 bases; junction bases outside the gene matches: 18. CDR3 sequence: CANTNTAGYPPFF. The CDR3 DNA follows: TGTGCCAACACCAATACAGCGGGATACCCACCGTTCTTC. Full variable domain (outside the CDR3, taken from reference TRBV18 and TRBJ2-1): NAGVMQNPRHLVRRRGQEARLRCSPMKGHSHVYWYRQLPEEGLKFMVYLQKENIIDESGMPKERFSAEFPKEGPSILRIQQVVRGDSAAYFCANTNTAGYPPFFGPGTRLTVL.

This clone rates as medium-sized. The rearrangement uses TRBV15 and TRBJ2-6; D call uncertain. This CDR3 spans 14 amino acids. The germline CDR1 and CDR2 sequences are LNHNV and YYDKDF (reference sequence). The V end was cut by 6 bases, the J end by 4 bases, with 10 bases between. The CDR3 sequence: CATRVQAGANVLTF. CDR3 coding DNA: TGTGCCACCAGGGTTCAGGCAGGGGCCAACGTCCTGACTTTC.

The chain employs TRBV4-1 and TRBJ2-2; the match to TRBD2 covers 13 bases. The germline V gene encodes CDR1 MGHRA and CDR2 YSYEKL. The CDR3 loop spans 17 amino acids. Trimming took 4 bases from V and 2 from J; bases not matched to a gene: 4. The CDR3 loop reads CASSLGLAGFNTGELFF. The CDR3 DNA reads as TGCGCCAGCAGCCTGGGACTAGCGGGATTTAACACCGGGGAGCTGTTTTTT.

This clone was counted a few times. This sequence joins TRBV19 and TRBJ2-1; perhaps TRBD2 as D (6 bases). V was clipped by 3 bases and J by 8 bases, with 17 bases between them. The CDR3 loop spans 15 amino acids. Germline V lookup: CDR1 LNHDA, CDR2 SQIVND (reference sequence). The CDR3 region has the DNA TGTGCCAGTAGTATTCTAGCGTCGAGAACATATGAGCAGTTCTTC. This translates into CASSILASRTYEQFF.

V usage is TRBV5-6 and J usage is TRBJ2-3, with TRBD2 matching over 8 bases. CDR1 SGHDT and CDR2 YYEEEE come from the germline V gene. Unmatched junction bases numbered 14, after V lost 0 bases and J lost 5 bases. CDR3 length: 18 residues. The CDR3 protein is CASSLERAAAGGGDTQYF. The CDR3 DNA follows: TGTGCCAGCAGCTTGGAGCGTGCGGCCGCGGGAGGTGGAGATACGCAGTATTTT.

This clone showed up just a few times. The CDR3 protein is CASSEALLTEAFF. The CDR3 DNA follows: TGTGCCAGCAGTGAGGCGCTCCTCACTGAAGCTTTCTTT. V gene TRBV25-1 combines with J gene TRBJ1-1; unclear D gene. The germline V and J ends were trimmed by 3 bases and 4 bases, with 9 bases remaining between them. The CDR3 is 13 residues long. Germline values: CDR1 MGHDK, CDR2 SYGVNS. The entire variable domain, with the rest obtained from reference TRBV25-1 and TRBJ1-1, is as follows: EADIYQTPRYLVIGTGKKITLECSQTMGHDKMYWYQQDPGMELHLIHYSYGVNSTEKGDLSSESTVSRIRTEHFPLTLESARPSHTSQYLCASSEALLTEAFFGQGTRLTVV.

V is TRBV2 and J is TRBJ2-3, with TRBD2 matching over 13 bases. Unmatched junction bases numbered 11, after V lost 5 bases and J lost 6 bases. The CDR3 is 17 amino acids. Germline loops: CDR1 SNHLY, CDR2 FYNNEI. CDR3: CASSPGGLAGNGDTQYF. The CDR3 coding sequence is TGTGCCAGCAGTCCAGGGGGACTAGCGGGAAACGGCGATACGCAGTATTTT.

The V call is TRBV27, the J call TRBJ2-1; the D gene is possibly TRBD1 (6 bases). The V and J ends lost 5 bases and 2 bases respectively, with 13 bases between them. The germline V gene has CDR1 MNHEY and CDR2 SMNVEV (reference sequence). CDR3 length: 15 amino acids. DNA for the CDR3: TGTGCCAGCAGTCCAAGGACAGAGCCCTACAATGAGCAGTTCTTC. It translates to CASSPRTEPYNEQFF.

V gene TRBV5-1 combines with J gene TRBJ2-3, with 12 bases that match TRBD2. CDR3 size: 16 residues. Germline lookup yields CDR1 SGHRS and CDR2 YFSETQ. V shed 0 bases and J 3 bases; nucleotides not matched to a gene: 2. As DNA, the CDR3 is TGCGCCAGCAGCTTGGGCCTAGCGGGGGGGACAGATACGCAGTATTTT. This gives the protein CASSLGLAGGTDTQYF.

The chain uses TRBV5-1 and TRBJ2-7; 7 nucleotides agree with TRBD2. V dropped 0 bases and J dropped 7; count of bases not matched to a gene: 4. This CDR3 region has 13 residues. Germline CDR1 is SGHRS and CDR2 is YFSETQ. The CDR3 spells CASSLVGGGEQYV. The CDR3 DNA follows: TGCGCCAGCAGCTTGGTGGGGGGAGGGGAGCAGTACGTC.

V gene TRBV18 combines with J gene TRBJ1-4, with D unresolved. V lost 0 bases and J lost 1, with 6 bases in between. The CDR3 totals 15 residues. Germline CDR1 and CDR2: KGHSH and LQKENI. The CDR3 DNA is TGTGCCAGCTCACCACCAGGGATAACTAATGAAAAACTGTTTTTT. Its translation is CASSPPGITNEKLFF.

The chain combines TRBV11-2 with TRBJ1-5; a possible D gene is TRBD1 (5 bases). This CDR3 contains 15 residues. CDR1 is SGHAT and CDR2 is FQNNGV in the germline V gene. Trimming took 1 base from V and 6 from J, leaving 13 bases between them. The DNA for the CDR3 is TGTGCCAGCAGCTTAGGTCAGGGAGTAGGTCAGCCCCAGCATTTT. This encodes CASSLGQGVGQPQHF.

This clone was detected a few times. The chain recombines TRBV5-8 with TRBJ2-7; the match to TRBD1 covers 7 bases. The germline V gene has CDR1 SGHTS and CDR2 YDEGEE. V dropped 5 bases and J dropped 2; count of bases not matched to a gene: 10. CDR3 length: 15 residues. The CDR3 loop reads CASSYWTGKPYEQYF. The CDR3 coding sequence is TGTGCCAGCAGTTACTGGACAGGAAAACCCTACGAGCAGTACTTC.

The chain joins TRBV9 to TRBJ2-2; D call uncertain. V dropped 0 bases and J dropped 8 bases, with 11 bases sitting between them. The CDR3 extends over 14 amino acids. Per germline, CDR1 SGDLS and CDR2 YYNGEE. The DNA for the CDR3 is TGTGCCAGCAGCGTAGTGGGGTCCCCGGGGGAGCTGTTTTTT. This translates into CASSVVGSPGELFF.